This TCR beta chain appears in the sequencing data of a study of blood T cell repertoires in COVID-19. Turning to the study itself: Some COVID-19 samples were acute and others convalescent; all came from the United States, Italy and Spain.

Germline V lookup: CDR1 SNHLY, CDR2 FYNNEI. V shed 8 bases and J shed 5 bases, with 12 bases lying between them. The CDR3 spans 12 residues. This clone was picked up a small number of times. Clones were read by immunoSEQ multiplex PCR, and TCRdb kept only the in-frame ones, dropping some. The top ten hold around 2% of the sample, which has more than 85,000 clones, around nine tenths seen once. V and J are TRBV2 and TRBJ2-5, with D perhaps matching TRBD2 (6 bases). The clonotype was recovered from a man in his forties or fifties with active COVID-19. The material sequenced was peripheral blood. CDR3 amino acids: CASSERGETQYF. CDR3 nucleotides: TGTGCCAGCTCTGAACGGGGGGAGACCCAGTACTTC.